The rows below give T cell receptor beta chains drawn from one sample of a study of T cell responses to AZD1222 COVID-19 vaccine. Only in-frame clones appear in the TCRdb table, and some are missing; sequencing was by immunoSEQ multiplex PCR. Of about 140,000 clones listed, roughly nine tenths were seen once; the top ten hold 4%. The material sequenced was peripheral blood, taken 28 days after the second AZD1222 dose. The source of these receptors is an adult who received the AZD1222 COVID-19 vaccine. Each CDR3 is given with its conserved first and last residue. The D gene is left open where the match is weak. Size is stated for part of the rows, as once, few or many counts, or as a class when the clone is expanded.

size	D	V	J	CDR3	DNA
-	TRBD2	TRBV5-8	TRBJ2-1	CASVPRGGLYNEQFF	TGTGCCAGCGTACCGCGGGGGGGCTTGTACAATGAGCAGTTCTTC
-	-	TRBV3-1/TRBV3-2	TRBJ2-5	CASSHRVVETQYF	TGTGCCAGCAGCCACAGGGTTGTGGAGACCCAGTACTTC
-	TRBD2	TRBV6-2/TRBV6-3	TRBJ2-3	CASSYFVSGGLTDTQYF	TGTGCCAGCAGTTATTTTGTTAGCGGGGGCCTCACAGATACGCAGTATTTT
-	TRBD1	TRBV27	TRBJ1-1	CASTKKQGQIHEVAFF	TGTGCCAGCACTAAAAAACAGGGACAGATACATGAAGTGGCTTTCTTT
-	-	TRBV3-1/TRBV3-2	TRBJ2-5	CASSQPHQGGSGETQYF	TGTGCCAGCAGCCAACCTCACCAGGGGGGATCGGGAGAGACCCAGTACTTC
-	-	TRBV7-9	TRBJ2-6	CASSLASGANVLTF	TGTGCCAGCAGCTTAGCCTCTGGGGCCAACGTCCTGACTTTC
-	TRBD1	TRBV6-9	TRBJ1-2	CASSTPDRDYGYTF	TGTGCCAGCAGCACACCGGACAGGGACTATGGCTACACCTTC
-	TRBD1	TRBV24-1	TRBJ2-5	CATSDHGTGETQYF	TGTGCCACCAGTGATCACGGGACAGGGGAGACCCAGTACTTC
-	TRBD2	TRBV27	TRBJ2-1	CASSGLGGSSYNEQFF	TGTGCCAGCAGTGGACTGGGCGGGAGCTCCTACAATGAGCAGTTCTTC
-	TRBD1	TRBV7-8	TRBJ1-2	CASAPGQVRYGYTF	TGTGCCAGCGCGCCGGGACAGGTCCGATATGGCTACACCTTC
-	-	TRBV27	TRBJ1-2	CASSRTSGRNNYGYTF	TGTGCCAGCAGCCGTACATCAGGACGGAATAACTATGGCTACACCTTC
-	-	TRBV7-9	TRBJ2-5	CASSLGRGATQYF	TGTGCCAGCAGCTTAGGGAGGGGGGCGACCCAGTACTTC
-	-	TRBV6-5	TRBJ1-2	CASAVEADGNYGYTF	TGTGCCAGCGCAGTAGAGGCAGATGGGAACTATGGCTACACCTTC
-	-	TRBV5-6	TRBJ1-1	CASSFELTVNTEAFF	TGTGCCAGCAGCTTCGAGTTAACGGTGAACACTGAAGCTTTCTTT
-	-	TRBV15	TRBJ1-5	CATRPLAGNQPQHF	TGTGCCACGCGGCCCTTGGCGGGCAATCAGCCCCAGCATTTT
-	-	TRBV27	TRBJ2-1	CASSGAGGAGLYNEQFF	TGTGCCAGCTCGGGGGCTGGCGGGGCGGGTCTGTACAATGAGCAGTTCTTC
-	TRBD2	TRBV28	TRBJ2-3	CASSTWTSGSTDTQYF	TGTGCCAGCAGCACTTGGACTAGCGGGAGCACAGATACGCAGTATTTT
-	-	TRBV19	TRBJ1-5	CASSFAYISNQPQHF	TGTGCCAGTAGTTTCGCATATATTAGCAATCAGCCCCAGCATTTT
-	-	TRBV4-2	TRBJ2-7	CASSQDLGDIVYEQYF	TGTGCCAGCAGCCAAGATCTAGGAGACATCGTCTACGAGCAGTACTTC
once	-	TRBV4-2	TRBJ1-1	CASSQDVLAEAFF	TGTGCCAGCAGCCAAGACGTTCTGGCTGAAGCTTTCTTT
-	-	TRBV7-9	TRBJ1-3	CASSQLRTDPGNTIYF	TGTGCCAGCAGCCAGTTAAGGACAGACCCTGGAAACACCATATATTTT
once	TRBD1	TRBV27	TRBJ2-5	CASSSDRGRRETQYF	TGTGCCAGCAGTTCGGACAGGGGGCGAAGGGAGACCCAGTACTTC
-	TRBD1	TRBV7-9	TRBJ1-2	CASSPSTEGRGNGYTF	TGTGCCAGCAGCCCCTCAACCGAGGGCAGGGGGAATGGCTACACCTTC
-	-	TRBV15	TRBJ1-4	CATSLGKEKLFF	TGTGCCACCAGCCTTGGGAAGGAAAAACTGTTTTTT
-	TRBD1	TRBV13	TRBJ1-1	CASSPTDREGTEAFF	TGTGCCAGCAGCCCCACGGACAGGGAGGGTACTGAAGCTTTCTTT
-	TRBD2	TRBV29-1	TRBJ2-7	CSVGTSGSYEQYF	TGCAGCGTTGGGACTAGCGGTTCCTACGAGCAGTACTTC
-	TRBD2	TRBV4-3	TRBJ2-7	CASSQDLFGRASYEQYF	TGCGCCAGCAGCCAAGATCTTTTCGGGAGGGCCAGTTACGAGCAGTACTTC
few	TRBD2	TRBV7-8	TRBJ2-1	CASSTQGWTSGGVRYNEQFF	TGTGCCAGCAGCACACAGGGTTGGACTAGCGGGGGGGTTAGGTACAATGAGCAGTTCTTC
-	-	TRBV19	TRBJ1-2	CASSSRPGTNNGYTF	TGTGCCAGTAGTTCTCGACCGGGGACAAACAACGGCTACACCTTC
-	-	TRBV25-1	TRBJ2-1	CAIQAYEEQFF	TGTGCCATACAGGCTTATGAAGAGCAGTTCTTC
-	-	TRBV12-3/TRBV12-4	TRBJ1-1	CASSSDRLTEAFF	TGTGCCAGCAGCTCTGACAGGCTCACTGAAGCTTTCTTT
once	-	TRBV7-2	TRBJ1-1	CASSLDRGSTEAFF	TGTGCCAGCAGCTTAGACAGAGGGAGCACTGAAGCTTTCTTT
-	-	TRBV7-9	TRBJ2-7	CASSPRRVYEQYF	TGTGCCAGCAGCCCCAGGCGCGTTTACGAGCAGTACTTC
-	TRBD1	TRBV27	TRBJ1-5	CASSPGTGSSQPQHF	TGTGCCAGCAGTCCTGGGACAGGGTCGAGCCAGCCCCAGCATTTT
-	-	TRBV4-1	TRBJ1-2	CASSQDRSRAWRGYTF	TGCGCCAGCAGCCAAGATCGTTCGCGGGCGTGGAGGGGCTACACCTTC
-	-	TRBV5-4	TRBJ1-6	CASSTGSTYNSPLHF	TGTGCCAGCAGCACGGGCAGTACCTATAATTCACCCCTCCACTTT
once	-	TRBV4-2	TRBJ1-1	CASSEWGMNTEAFF	TGTGCCAGCAGTGAGTGGGGGATGAACACTGAAGCTTTCTTT
-	TRBD1	TRBV27	TRBJ1-6	CASSLSAQGTGNSPLHF	TGTGCCAGCAGTTTGTCCGCCCAAGGGACAGGCAATTCACCCCTCCACTTT
-	TRBD1	TRBV5-4	TRBJ2-2	CASSLKGDRITRGGELFF	TGTGCCAGCAGCTTGAAAGGGGACAGGATTACGAGGGGCGGGGAGCTGTTTTTT
-	-	TRBV28	TRBJ2-1	CASSLGFGNNEQFF	TGTGCCAGCAGTTTGGGATTCGGGAACAATGAGCAGTTCTTC
-	-	TRBV18	TRBJ1-4	CASSPPGRLTNEKLFF	TGTGCCAGCTCACCACCGGGGCGTCTGACTAATGAAAAACTGTTTTTT
-	TRBD1	TRBV7-9	TRBJ2-7	CAIIRTGTGGYEQYF	TGTGCCATCATCAGGACCGGGACAGGGGGTTACGAGCAGTACTTC